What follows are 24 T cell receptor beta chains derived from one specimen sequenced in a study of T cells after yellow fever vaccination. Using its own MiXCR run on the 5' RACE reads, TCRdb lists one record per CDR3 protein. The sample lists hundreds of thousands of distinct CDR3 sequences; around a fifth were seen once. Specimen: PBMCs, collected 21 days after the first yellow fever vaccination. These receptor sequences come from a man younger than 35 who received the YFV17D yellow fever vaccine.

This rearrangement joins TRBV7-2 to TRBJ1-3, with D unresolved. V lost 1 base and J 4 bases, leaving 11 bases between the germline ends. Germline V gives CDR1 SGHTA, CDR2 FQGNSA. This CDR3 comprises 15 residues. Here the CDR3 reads CASSLVRAVGNTIYF. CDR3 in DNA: TGTGCCAGCAGCTTAGTCCGGGCGGTGGGAAACACCATATATTTT.

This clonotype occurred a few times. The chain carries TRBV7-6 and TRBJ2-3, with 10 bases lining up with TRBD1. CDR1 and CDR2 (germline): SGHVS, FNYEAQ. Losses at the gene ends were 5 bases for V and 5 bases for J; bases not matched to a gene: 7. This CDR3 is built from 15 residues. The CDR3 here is CASSHRQGAGDTQYF. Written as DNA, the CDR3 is TGTGCCAGCAGCCATCGACAGGGGGCTGGAGATACGCAGTATTTT.

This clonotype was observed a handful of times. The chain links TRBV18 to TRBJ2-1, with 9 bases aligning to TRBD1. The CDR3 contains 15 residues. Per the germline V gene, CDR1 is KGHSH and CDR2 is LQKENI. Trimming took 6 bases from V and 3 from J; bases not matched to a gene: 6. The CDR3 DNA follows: TGTGCCAGCTCCACCTTGACAGGGGGCTACAATGAGCAGTTCTTC. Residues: CASSTLTGGYNEQFF.

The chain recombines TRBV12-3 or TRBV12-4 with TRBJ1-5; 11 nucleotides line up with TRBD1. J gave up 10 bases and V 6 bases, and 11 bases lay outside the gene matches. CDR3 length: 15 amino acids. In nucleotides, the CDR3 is TGTGCCAGCAGGAAGACCGGGACAGGGGGTTTCCCCCAGCATTTT. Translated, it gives CASRKTGTGGFPQHF.

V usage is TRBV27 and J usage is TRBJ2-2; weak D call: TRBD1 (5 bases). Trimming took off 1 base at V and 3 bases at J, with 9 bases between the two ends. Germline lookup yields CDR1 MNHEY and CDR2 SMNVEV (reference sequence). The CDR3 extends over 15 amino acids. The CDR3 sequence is CASSLYAGYTGELFF. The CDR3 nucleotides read TGTGCCAGCAGTTTATACGCAGGGTACACCGGGGAGCTGTTTTTT.

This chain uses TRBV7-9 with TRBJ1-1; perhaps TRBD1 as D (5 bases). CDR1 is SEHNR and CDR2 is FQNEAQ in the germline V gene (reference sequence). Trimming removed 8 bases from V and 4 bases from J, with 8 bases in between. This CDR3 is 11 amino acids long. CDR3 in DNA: TGTGCCAGCGGGGGGGGCACTGAAGCTTTCTTT. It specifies CASGGGTEAFF. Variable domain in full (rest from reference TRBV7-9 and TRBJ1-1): DTGVSQNPRHKITKRGQNVTFRCDPISEHNRLYWYRQTLGQGPEFLTYFQNEAQLEKSRLLSDRFSAERPKGSFSTLEIQRTEQGDSAMYLCASGGGTEAFFGQGTRLTVV.

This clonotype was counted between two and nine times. The CDR3 region has the DNA TGCAGTGTCTGGAACAATGAGCAGTTCTTC. Protein product: CSVWNNEQFF. The chain recombines TRBV20-1 with TRBJ2-1; D unclear. Germline V gives CDR1 DFQATT, CDR2 SNEGSKA (reference sequence). Trimming left V 7 bases short and J 5 bases short, with 6 bases between. This CDR3 contains 10 residues.

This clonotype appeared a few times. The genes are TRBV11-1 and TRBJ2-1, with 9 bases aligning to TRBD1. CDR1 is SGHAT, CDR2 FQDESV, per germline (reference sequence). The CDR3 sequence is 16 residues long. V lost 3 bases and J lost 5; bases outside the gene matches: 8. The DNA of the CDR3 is TGTGCCAGCAGCTTTTTAGGGACAGGGAGCCACAATGAGCAGTTCTTC. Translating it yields CASSFLGTGSHNEQFF.

CDR3 DNA sequence: TGTGCCAGCAGCCGCTGGGGGGGGGCCTCCAATGAGCAGTTCTTC. Translated, it gives CASSRWGGASNEQFF. The rearrangement uses TRBV7-8 and TRBJ2-1; possible D gene TRBD2, 7 bases. V was pared by 5 bases and J by 6 bases, with 17 bases between. Looked up from germline, CDR1 is SGHVS and CDR2 is FQNEAQ. CDR3 length: 15 residues.

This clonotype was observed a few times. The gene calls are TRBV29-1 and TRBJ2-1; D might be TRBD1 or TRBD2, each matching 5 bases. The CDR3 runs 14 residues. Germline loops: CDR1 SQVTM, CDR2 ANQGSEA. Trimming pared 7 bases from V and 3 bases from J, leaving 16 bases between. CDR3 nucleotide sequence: TGCAGCGGTATTCCCGGGACCTTCTACAATGAGCAGTTCTTC. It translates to CSGIPGTFYNEQFF.

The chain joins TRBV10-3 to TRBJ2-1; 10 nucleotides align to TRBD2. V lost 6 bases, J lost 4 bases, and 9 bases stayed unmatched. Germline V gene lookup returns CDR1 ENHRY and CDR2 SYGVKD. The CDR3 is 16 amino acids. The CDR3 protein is CAIRNLGTSAYNEQFF. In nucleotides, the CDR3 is TGTGCCATCAGAAACCTTGGGACTAGCGCTTACAATGAGCAGTTCTTC.

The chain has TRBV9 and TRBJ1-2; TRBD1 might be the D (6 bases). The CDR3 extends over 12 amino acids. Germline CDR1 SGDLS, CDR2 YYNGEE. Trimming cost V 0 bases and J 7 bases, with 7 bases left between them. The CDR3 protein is CASSVGGGGYTF. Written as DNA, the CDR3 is TGTGCCAGCAGCGTAGGAGGGGGTGGCTACACCTTC. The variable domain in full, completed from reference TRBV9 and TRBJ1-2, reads DSGVTQTPKHLITATGQRVTLRCSPRSGDLSVYWYQQSLDQGLQFLIQYYNGEERAKGNILERFSAQQFPDLHSELNLSSLELGDSALYFCASSVGGGGYTFGSGTRLTVV.

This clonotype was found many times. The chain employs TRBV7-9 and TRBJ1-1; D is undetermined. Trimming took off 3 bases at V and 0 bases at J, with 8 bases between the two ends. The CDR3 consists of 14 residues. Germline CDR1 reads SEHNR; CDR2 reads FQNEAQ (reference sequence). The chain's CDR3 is CASSFQTVNTEAFF. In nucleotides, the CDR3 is TGTGCCAGCAGCTTCCAGACTGTGAACACTGAAGCTTTCTTT.

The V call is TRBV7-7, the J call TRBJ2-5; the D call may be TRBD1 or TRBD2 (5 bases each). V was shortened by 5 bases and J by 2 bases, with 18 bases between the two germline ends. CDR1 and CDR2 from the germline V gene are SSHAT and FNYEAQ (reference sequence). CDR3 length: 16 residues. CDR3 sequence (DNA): TGTGCCAGCAGCCTCGGGGCAGTATTGGAGCAAGAGACCCAGTACTTC. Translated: CASSLGAVLEQETQYF.

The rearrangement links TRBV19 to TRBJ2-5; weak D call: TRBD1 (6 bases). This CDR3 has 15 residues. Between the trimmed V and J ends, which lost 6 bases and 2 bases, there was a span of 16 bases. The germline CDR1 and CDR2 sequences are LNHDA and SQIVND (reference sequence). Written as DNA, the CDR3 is TGTGCCAGTAGCCCAATGAGGACAGTTCAAGAGACCCAGTACTTC. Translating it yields CASSPMRTVQETQYF.

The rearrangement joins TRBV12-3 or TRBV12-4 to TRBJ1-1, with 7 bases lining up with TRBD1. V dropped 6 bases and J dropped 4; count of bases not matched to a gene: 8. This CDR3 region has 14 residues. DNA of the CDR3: TGTGCCAGCAGCGCGCAGGGGGGGAGCACTGAAGCTTTCTTT. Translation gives CASSAQGGSTEAFF.

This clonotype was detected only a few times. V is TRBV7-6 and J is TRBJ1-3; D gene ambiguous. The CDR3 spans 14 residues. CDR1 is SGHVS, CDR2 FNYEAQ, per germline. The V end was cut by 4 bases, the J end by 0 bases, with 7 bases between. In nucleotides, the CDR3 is TGTGCCAGCAGCTCCCTTATCTCTGGAAACACCATATATTTT. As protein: CASSSLISGNTIYF.

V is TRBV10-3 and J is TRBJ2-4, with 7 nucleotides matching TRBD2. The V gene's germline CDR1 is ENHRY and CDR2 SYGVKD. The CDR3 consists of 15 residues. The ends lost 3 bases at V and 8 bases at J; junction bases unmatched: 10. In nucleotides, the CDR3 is TGTGCCATCAGTGACACAATCAGCGGGGAAGACATTCAGTACTTC. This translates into CAISDTISGEDIQYF.

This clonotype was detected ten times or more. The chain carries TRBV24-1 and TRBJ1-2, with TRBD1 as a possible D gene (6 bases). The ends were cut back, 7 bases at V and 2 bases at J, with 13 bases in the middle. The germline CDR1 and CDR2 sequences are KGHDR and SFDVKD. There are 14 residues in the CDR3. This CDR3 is CATSDHGTNYGYTF. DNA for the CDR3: TGTGCCACCAGCGACCATGGGACAAACTATGGCTACACCTTC.

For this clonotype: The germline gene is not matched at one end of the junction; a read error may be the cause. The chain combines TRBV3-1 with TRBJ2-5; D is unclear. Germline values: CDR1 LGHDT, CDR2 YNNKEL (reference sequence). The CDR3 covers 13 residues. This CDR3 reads CATSHQTQETQYF. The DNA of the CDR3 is TGTGCCACCAGCCACCAGACCCAAGAGACCCAGTACTTC.

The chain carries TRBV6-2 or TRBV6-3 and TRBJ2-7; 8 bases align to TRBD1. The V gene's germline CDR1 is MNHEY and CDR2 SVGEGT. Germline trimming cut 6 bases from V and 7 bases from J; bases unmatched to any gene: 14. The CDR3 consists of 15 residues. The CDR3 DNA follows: TGTGCCAGCAGCCAGGGGGCCGGAATACCGGGTGAGCAGTACGTC. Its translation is CASSQGAGIPGEQYV.

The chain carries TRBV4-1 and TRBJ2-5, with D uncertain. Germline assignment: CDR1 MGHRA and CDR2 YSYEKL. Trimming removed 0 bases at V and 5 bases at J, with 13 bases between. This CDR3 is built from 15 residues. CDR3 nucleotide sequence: TGCGCCAGCAGCCAAGATCAAAGTATGGGCGAGACCCAGTACTTC. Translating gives CASSQDQSMGETQYF.

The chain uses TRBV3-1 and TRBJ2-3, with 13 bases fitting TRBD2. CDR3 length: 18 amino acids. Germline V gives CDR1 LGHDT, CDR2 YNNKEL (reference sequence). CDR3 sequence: CTISSPTTSGGSTDTQYF. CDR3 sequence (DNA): TGTACCATCAGTTCGCCGACGACTAGCGGGGGGAGCACAGATACGCAGTATTTT.

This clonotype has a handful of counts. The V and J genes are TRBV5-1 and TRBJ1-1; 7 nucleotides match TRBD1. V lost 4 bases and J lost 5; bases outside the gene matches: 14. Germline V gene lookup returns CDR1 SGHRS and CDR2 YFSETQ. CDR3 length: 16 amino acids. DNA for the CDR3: TGCGCCAGCAGCGTGACAGGGATGGGGTCGAGGACTGAAGCTTTCTTT. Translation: CASSVTGMGSRTEAFF.